What follows are 17 T cell receptor beta chains derived from one specimen sequenced in a study of blood T cell repertoires in COVID-19. Clones were sequenced by immunoSEQ multiplex PCR, and TCRdb holds only the in-frame ones, with some missing. The sample holds around 230,000 clones; approximately 86% are singletons and the top ten take roughly 7.8%. Sequencing used peripheral blood. The origin of the receptors is a man in his 60s who had recovered from COVID-19.

This sequence joins TRBV24-1 and TRBJ1-5; weak D call: TRBD1 (6 bases). V gave up 4 bases and J gave up 7 bases, with 16 bases separating them. Germline assignment: CDR1 KGHDR and CDR2 SFDVKD. This CDR3 comprises 15 residues. The DNA for the CDR3 is TGTGCCACCAGTGACCGGAAAGGGGGGGACCAGCCCCAGCATTTT. It yields the protein CATSDRKGGDQPQHF.

There are a few counts of this clone. The J gene is TRBJ2-2, the V gene TRBV11-2; D is perhaps TRBD1 (5 bases). The V gene's germline CDR1 is SGHAT and CDR2 FQNNGV. With 2 bases removed from V and 1 base from J, the gap between germline ends came to 14 bases. The CDR3 length is 17 residues. Here the CDR3 DNA reads TGTGCCAGCAGCTTAATGGGGCCCACCCTGAACACCGGGGAGCTGTTTTTT. Protein product: CASSLMGPTLNTGELFF.

The rearrangement links TRBV30 to TRBJ1-4; possible D gene TRBD1, 5 bases. This CDR3 has 14 amino acids. CDR1 GTSNPN and CDR2 SVGIG come from the germline V gene (reference sequence). The V and J ends lost 0 bases and 10 bases respectively, with 15 bases between them. CDR3 amino acids: CAWSVRPRQGKLFF. CDR3 bases: TGTGCCTGGAGTGTTCGGCCAAGGCAGGGAAAACTGTTTTTT.

The chain employs TRBV7-2 and TRBJ2-3, with 11 bases aligning to TRBD2. This CDR3 comprises 18 residues. Germline V gene lookup returns CDR1 SGHTA and CDR2 FQGNSA. Trimming cost V 3 bases and J 0 bases; bases outside gene matches: 8. DNA of the CDR3: TGTGCCAGCAGCTTCCTAGCGGGGGGCCCGTCTAGCACAGATACGCAGTATTTT. It translates to CASSFLAGGPSSTDTQYF. The full variable domain, rest sourced from reference TRBV7-2 and TRBJ2-3, is GAGVSQSPSNKVTEKGKDVELRCDPISGHTALYWYRQSLGQGLEFLIYFQGNSAPDKSGLPSDRFSAERTGGSVSTLTIQRTQQEDSAVYLCASSFLAGGPSSTDTQYFGPGTRLTVL.

J is TRBJ2-1 and V is TRBV2; 8 bases line up with TRBD1. V trimming: 5 bases; J trimming: 6 bases; junction bases outside the gene matches: 6. CDR3 length: 14 amino acids. Germline CDR1 reads SNHLY; CDR2 reads FYNNEI. The CDR3 DNA sequence: TGTGCCAGCAGTAAGACAGGGGCGCGCAATGAGCAGTTCTTC. Protein: CASSKTGARNEQFF.

The chain combines TRBV24-1 with TRBJ1-6; D is ambiguous. Germline assignment: CDR1 KGHDR and CDR2 SFDVKD. The CDR3 is made up of 16 amino acids. Trimming took 5 bases from V and 0 from J, leaving 10 bases between them. DNA for the CDR3: TGTGCCACCAGTGTTCACCCCGGCTCCTATAATTCACCCCTCCACTTT. This encodes CATSVHPGSYNSPLHF.

The rearrangement joins TRBV6-6 to TRBJ1-2, with a weak D call TRBD1 (5 bases). Trimming took off 0 bases at V and 2 bases at J, with 10 bases between the two ends. CDR1 is MNHNY and CDR2 is SVGAGI in the germline V gene (reference sequence). The CDR3 runs 15 residues. This CDR3 reads CASSYSTGENYGYTF. CDR3 sequence (DNA): TGTGCCAGCAGTTACTCGACGGGGGAGAACTATGGCTACACCTTC.

The chain recombines TRBV7-8 with TRBJ1-5; D may be TRBD1 (6 bases). CDR3 length: 15 residues. V lost 6 bases and J 6 bases, leaving 18 bases between the germline ends. Germline V gene lookup returns CDR1 SGHVS and CDR2 FQNEAQ. The CDR3 sequence is CASRSTGRSGQPQHF. CDR3 coding DNA: TGTGCCAGCAGATCCACAGGGAGATCAGGTCAGCCCCAGCATTTT.

As regards this clone: One end of the junction is discordant with germline, which a read error may explain. The chain is built from TRBV30 and TRBJ1-2, with unresolved D. Germline lookup yields CDR1 GTSNPN and CDR2 SVGIG (reference sequence). There are 14 residues in the CDR3. This CDR3 reads CAWSVYGVDYGYTF. CDR3 nucleotides: TGTGCCTGGAGTGTTTACGGGGTAGACTACGGCTACACCTTC.

In its sample, this clone was seen once. The V and J genes are TRBV3-1 (or the pseudogene TRBV3-2) and TRBJ1-3, with D unresolved. This CDR3 has 16 amino acids. With 4 bases removed from V and 11 bases from J, the gap between germline ends came to 24 bases. In germline, CDR1 is LGHDT, CDR2 YNNKEL (reference sequence). CDR3 DNA sequence: TGTGCCAGCAGCCCATCTCGGGGTAGGGTCCCGAGCCCCATATATTTT. Translated, it gives CASSPSRGRVPSPIYF.

The chain uses TRBV5-1 and TRBJ2-1; 8 positions agree with TRBD2. Unmatched junction bases numbered 11, after V lost 3 bases and J lost 3 bases. The CDR3 is made up of 17 amino acids. Germline V CDR1 and CDR2: SGHRS, YFSETQ. Here the CDR3 reads CASSSPGGPLDYNEQFF. The CDR3, as DNA: TGCGCCAGCAGCTCCCCGGGGGGGCCCCTGGACTACAATGAGCAGTTCTTC.

This chain joins TRBV28 and TRBJ1-5; unclear D gene. The length of the CDR3 is 13 residues. Between the trimmed V and J ends, which lost 4 bases and 2 bases, there was a span of 6 bases. CDR1 is MDHEN, CDR2 SYDVKM, per germline. The CDR3 region has the DNA TGTGCCAGCAGTTCCCCTGGCAATCAGCCCCAGCATTTT. It translates to CASSSPGNQPQHF.

This clone has a single count. The CDR3 DNA reads as TGCGCCAGCAGCTTGGGGTGGGGACAGGCTAACTATGGCTACACCTTC. Translating it yields CASSLGWGQANYGYTF. This sequence joins TRBV5-1 and TRBJ1-2; 8 bases agree with TRBD1. Germline loops: CDR1 SGHRS, CDR2 YFSETQ. The length of the CDR3 is 16 residues. Losses at the gene ends were 0 bases for V and 0 bases for J; bases not matched to a gene: 4.

The V and J genes are TRBV11-2 and TRBJ2-7, with 9 bases fitting TRBD1. V lost 5 bases to trimming and J lost 5 bases; unmatched junction nucleotides: 7. Germline CDR1 is SGHAT and CDR2 is FQNNGV. The CDR3 sequence is 14 residues long. DNA of the CDR3: TGTGCCAGCAGCGCGGGACAGGGTTCTCACGAGCAGTACTTC. The encoded protein is CASSAGQGSHEQYF.

This chain connects TRBV28 to TRBJ2-7; TRBD1 matches at 7 bases. The CDR3 covers 15 residues. The germline V gene encodes CDR1 MDHEN and CDR2 SYDVKM. J gave up 4 bases and V 5 bases, and 11 bases lay outside the gene matches. CDR3 sequence reads: CASSPPGQERYEQYF. In nucleotides, the CDR3 is TGTGCCAGCAGTCCACCCGGACAGGAACGGTACGAGCAGTACTTC. The full variable domain, its missing parts supplied by reference TRBV28 and TRBJ2-7, is DVKVTQSSRYLVKRTGEKVFLECVQDMDHENMFWYRQDPGLGLRLIYFSYDVKMKEKGDIPEGYSVSREKKERFSLILESASTNQTSMYLCASSPPGQERYEQYFGPGTRLTVT.

The genes are TRBV7-7 and TRBJ2-5; 7 nucleotides match TRBD1. This CDR3 has 15 residues. Germline loops: CDR1 SSHAT, CDR2 FNYEAQ (reference sequence). Losses at the gene ends were 7 bases for V and 5 bases for J; bases not matched to a gene: 13. CDR3 amino acids: CASNRRQGGVETQYF. CDR3 in DNA: TGTGCCAGCAACCGAAGACAGGGCGGAGTGGAGACCCAGTACTTC.

This clone has a single count. The V and J genes are TRBV6-1 and TRBJ2-5; D might be TRBD1 (6 bases). The CDR3 contains 15 residues. Germline CDR1 and CDR2: MNHNS and SASEGT. Trimming stripped 2 bases from V and 2 bases from J, with 12 bases between. The CDR3 sequence: CASSETHGTQETQYF. In DNA, the CDR3 is TGTGCCAGCAGTGAAACCCATGGGACACAAGAGACCCAGTACTTC.